This TCR beta chain was profiled in a study of beta chain features in type 1 diabetes. This clone occurred a few times. Its target is not known. General study points: VDJ junctions from type 1 diabetes patients carried fewer insertions and larger deletions. Naive, central memory and regulatory TCRB repertoires appeared more similar among patients than healthy donors. Moderate but significant shortening of TCRB CDR3s was recorded in all four CD4+ subsets from Type 1 diabetes patients.

The authors reverse transcribed all of the isolated RNA, so sequencing captured expressed TCRB transcripts. Sequencing was performed with immunoSEQ multiplex PCR; in TCRdb, only in-frame clones are kept and a portion is missing. The repertoire has more than 300,000 clones, about a tenth of them found once; the top ten carry around 1%. The ends were cut back, 1 base at V and 7 bases at J, with 13 bases in the middle. In germline, CDR1 is MNHEY, CDR2 SMNVEV (reference sequence). The CDR3 sequence is 14 residues long. All of the sorted populations showed purity greater than 95%. The V gene is TRBV27, the J gene TRBJ1-1; perhaps TRBD1 as D (5 bases). Input material: central memory CD4+ T cells from blood. The receptor was derived from a man aged 25 to 45 with type 1 diabetes. CDR3 DNA sequence: TGTGCCAGCAGTTTATTGGGCAGGGACTATGAAGCTTTCTTT. Translation gives CASSLLGRDYEAFF.